This T cell receptor beta chain was identified during a study of Ad26.COV2.S vaccination and SARS-CoV-2 variants. General study results and limits: Placebo recipients showed lower spike-specific TCR breadth than vaccinees.

Treatment noted: approximately 18 received Ad26.COV2.S at low or high dose, single or two shots; roughly five received placebo; per-sample allocation not given. Day 63 after the first injection of vaccine or placebo was the sampling time. At a Boston site, the person donating was an adult of 18-55 years. Using immunoSEQ multiplex PCR, the repertoire was profiled, and TCRdb retains in-frame clones only, with some absent. The sample holds some 500,000 clones, roughly nine tenths seen once. Note on this clone: Antigen specificity is unknown.

This material consisted of peripheral blood, taken in a trial of Ad26.COV2.S vaccine versus placebo. The TCR originated in a person between 18 and 59 years old who received the Ad26.COV2.S COVID-19 vaccine or a placebo.

CDR3 amino acids: CSVESQGIAEAFF. CDR3 bases: TGCAGCGTTGAATCGCAGGGGATCGCTGAAGCTTTCTTT. The chain is built from TRBV29-1 and TRBJ1-1; D possibly corresponds to TRBD1 (6 bases). Per the germline V gene, CDR1 is SQVTM and CDR2 is ANQGSEA. V was trimmed by 2 bases and J by 6 bases, leaving 13 bases between them. The CDR3 runs to 13 residues. The full variable domain, in which reference TRBV29-1 and TRBJ1-1 provide the parts outside the CDR3, is SAVISQKPSRDICQRGTSLTIQCQVDSQVTMMFWYRQQPGQSLTLIATANQGSEATYESGFVIDKFPISRPNLTFSTLTVSNMSPEDSSIYLCSVESQGIAEAFFGQGTRLTVV.